This TCR delta chain was observed in a study of gamma-delta chains in newborns, infants, children. Study-wide context: Microbial exposure reportedly drives polyclonal innate γδ T cell expansion after birth.

TCRdb reanalysed the reads with CATT. The repertoire holds roughly 5,000 delta-chain clones, with about 3% as singletons. With regard to this clone: This DNA translates differently at residue 6 from the TCRdb protein, which is that of a much larger clone; a read error is likely, and the protein shown is the DNA's own translation.

The sequence was collected from a child who was a newborn, infant or young child, either healthy, febrile or measles-vaccinated (not recorded which). Specimen: blood.

CDR3 in DNA: TGTGCAGCAAGCGCTGAGGGATACAACACCGATAAACTCATCTTT. Its protein is CAASAEGYNTDKLIF. The V call is TRAV29/DV5, the J call TRDJ1; 7 nucleotides line up with TRDD3. Germline-derived CDR1 and CDR2 are NSMFDY and ISSIKDK. V was pared by 0 bases and J by 0 bases, with 5 bases of the junction left unmatched. CDR3 size: 15 residues.